The sequence of this T cell receptor beta chain was determined in a study of CD8 T cells in ankylosing spondylitis. Study results and limitations: Apparently characteristic of ankylosing spondylitis blood was a TCR beta motif (roughly 8 highly homologous variants).

Only a few counts were recorded for this clonotype. The target antigen is unknown. TCRdb recomputed calls from the 5' RACE reads with MiXCR, one row per CDR3 protein. The table has some 800,000 distinct CDR3 sequences, 10% to 15% seen once. Material: blood, either unsorted or a sorted T cell fraction (not recorded which). This sequence was found in a male donor with ankylosing spondylitis.

For the CDR3, the DNA is TGCAGTGCTCAAACTAGCGGGACGGGAGGGGATACGCAGTATTTT. This codes for CSAQTSGTGGDTQYF. The chain is built from TRBV20-1 and TRBJ2-3, with 10 bases fitting TRBD2. The CDR3 is 15 amino acids. Germline V gene lookup returns CDR1 DFQATT and CDR2 SNEGSKA (reference sequence). The trim removed 5 bases at V and 6 bases at J, leaving 11 bases unmatched.